This is a list of T cell receptor beta chains from one sample in a study of T-cell reconstitution after alpha-beta-depleted transplantation in children. TCRdb reprocessed the PCR reads via MiXCR and lists one record per CDR3 protein. In the table there are about 830,000 distinct CDR3 sequences, about 16% of which are singletons. This specimen was PBMCs, mostly from graft donor cells, taken 360 days after TCRalphabeta/CD19-depleted stem cell transplant. All receptors derive from a male patient between 5 and 17 years old who had a stem cell transplant for acute lymphoblastic leukemia, so the T cells may come from the graft donor. The CDR3 runs from the conserved cysteine through the conserved F or W. The D gene is left open where the match is weak.

D gene: -
J gene: TRBJ2-5
V gene: TRBV9
CDR3 protein: CASSVEGRGQETQYF

D gene: TRBD2
J gene: TRBJ2-3
V gene: TRBV5-1
CDR3 protein: CASRGPSGSRTDTQYF

D gene: -
J gene: TRBJ2-5
V gene: TRBV20-1
CDR3 protein: CSARSETQYF

D gene: -
J gene: TRBJ1-4
V gene: TRBV29-1
CDR3 protein: CSVGAPRNEKLFF

D gene: -
J gene: TRBJ2-5
V gene: TRBV5-1
CDR3 protein: CASSLAVGQETQYF

D gene: -
J gene: TRBJ2-3
V gene: TRBV7-8
CDR3 protein: CASSLGMGGSTDTQYF

D gene: TRBD1
J gene: TRBJ2-7
V gene: TRBV29-1
CDR3 protein: CSVEDLAGQGADEQYF

D gene: -
J gene: TRBJ1-1
V gene: TRBV7-2
CDR3 protein: CASSLALGRVMNTEAFF

D gene: -
J gene: TRBJ2-7
V gene: TRBV6-5
CDR3 protein: CASFPSVGSGTYEQYF

D gene: -
J gene: TRBJ2-3
V gene: TRBV28
CDR3 protein: CASRFTSTDTQYF

D gene: TRBD2
J gene: TRBJ2-1
V gene: TRBV11-1
CDR3 protein: CASSLPRGAKAGGDNEQFF

D gene: -
J gene: TRBJ2-1
V gene: TRBV5-1
CDR3 protein: CASSLDAGNEQFF

D gene: -
J gene: TRBJ2-7
V gene: TRBV5-1
CDR3 protein: CASSLVGAPYEQYF

D gene: -
J gene: TRBJ2-7
V gene: TRBV5-1
CDR3 protein: CASSLQGPSFEQYF

D gene: -
J gene: TRBJ1-4
V gene: TRBV18
CDR3 protein: CASSLQGFEKLFF

D gene: -
J gene: TRBJ2-7
V gene: TRBV5-1
CDR3 protein: CASSLGGTTTYEQYF

D gene: TRBD1
J gene: TRBJ1-4
V gene: TRBV27
CDR3 protein: CASRWTGDEKLFF

D gene: TRBD1
J gene: TRBJ2-1
V gene: TRBV10-2
CDR3 protein: CARALDRDNEQFF

D gene: -
J gene: TRBJ2-3
V gene: TRBV7-2
CDR3 protein: CASSLIPGGTDTQYF

D gene: -
J gene: TRBJ2-1
V gene: TRBV4-1
CDR3 protein: CASSVGGSALISYNEQFF

D gene: -
J gene: TRBJ2-1
V gene: TRBV30
CDR3 protein: CAWGGANEQFF

D gene: -
J gene: TRBJ2-7
V gene: TRBV12-3/TRBV12-4
CDR3 protein: CASSLIYEQYF

D gene: TRBD1
J gene: TRBJ2-7
V gene: TRBV7-9
CDR3 protein: CASRTGTGREQYF

D gene: -
J gene: TRBJ1-2
V gene: TRBV10-3
CDR3 protein: CAIRIEGDGYGYTF

D gene: -
J gene: TRBJ2-7
V gene: TRBV3-1
CDR3 protein: CASSAHWGRLSYEQYF

D gene: TRBD1
J gene: TRBJ2-7
V gene: TRBV5-1
CDR3 protein: CASNTDRGSYEQYF

D gene: -
J gene: TRBJ1-4
V gene: TRBV4-1
CDR3 protein: CASSRPGSTNEKLFF

D gene: TRBD1
J gene: TRBJ1-4
V gene: TRBV11-1
CDR3 protein: CASSPAARGGTTNEKLFF

D gene: -
J gene: TRBJ2-7
V gene: TRBV7-2
CDR3 protein: CASSSQYGGADSYEQYF

D gene: -
J gene: TRBJ1-5
V gene: TRBV20-1
CDR3 protein: CSASLNQPQHF

D gene: -
J gene: TRBJ2-1
V gene: TRBV5-1
CDR3 protein: CASSLNLIKLNEQFF

D gene: -
J gene: TRBJ1-4
V gene: TRBV6-5
CDR3 protein: CASSWEGWAEKLFF

D gene: -
J gene: TRBJ1-2
V gene: TRBV4-2
CDR3 protein: CASSQDGVGDYGYTF

D gene: -
J gene: TRBJ2-4
V gene: TRBV29-1
CDR3 protein: CSAVPRSNRVLLAKNIQYF

D gene: TRBD2
J gene: TRBJ2-1
V gene: TRBV12-3/TRBV12-4
CDR3 protein: CASSFGLASLYNEQFF

D gene: TRBD2
J gene: TRBJ2-7
V gene: TRBV5-1
CDR3 protein: CASSTGTSGGFSYEQYF

D gene: -
J gene: TRBJ2-7
V gene: TRBV20-1
CDR3 protein: CSARSNAGQSLLF

D gene: TRBD2
J gene: TRBJ2-7
V gene: TRBV7-3
CDR3 protein: CASSLRAGRGPYEQYF

D gene: -
J gene: TRBJ1-2
V gene: TRBV5-1
CDR3 protein: CASSLDQGSGYGYTF

D gene: TRBD2
J gene: TRBJ2-1
V gene: TRBV7-8
CDR3 protein: CASSRLLAGGSNEQFF

D gene: TRBD2
J gene: TRBJ2-1
V gene: TRBV4-1
CDR3 protein: CASSFPTSGSSNEQFF

D gene: -
J gene: TRBJ1-3
V gene: TRBV20-1
CDR3 protein: CSATRQPFGNTIYF